This note documents a single T cell receptor (beta chain) sequence. The antigen is undetermined. The data originate from a study of T cells in Graves' hyperthyroidism and ophthalmopathy. General observations from the study: The model's output predicted ophthalmopathy at a median of approximately 6.5 months prior to onset. Peripheral blood also featured most of the thyroid clonotypes expanded above 0.001.

Diagnoses used clinical symptoms, serum thyroxine and TRAb, thyroid ultrasound and orbital computed tomography. What was amplified from RNA transcripts were TCR beta CDR3 regions. The study used the HTBI primer set for a first-round RT-PCR of the TCR CDR3. TCRdb reprocessed the multiplex PCR reads with MiXCR, giving one entry per CDR3 protein. The data contain approximately 300,000 distinct CDR3 sequences, about 15% of them seen just once; the ten biggest clones take up just over 55%. The germline CDR1 and CDR2 sequences are WSHSY and SAAADI. V gave up 4 bases and J gave up 10 bases; unmatched junction bases: 5. The CDR3 is 13 amino acids.

The clonotype comes from an older woman with Graves' ophthalmopathy. The chain carries TRBV10-2 and TRBJ2-1; 9 bases fit TRBD1. The sample taken for sequencing was blood. CDR3 amino acids: CASSGTGAREQFF. CDR3 coding DNA: TGCGCCAGCAGTGGGACAGGGGCGAGGGAGCAGTTCTTC.